This T cell receptor beta chain was captured in a study of T cell changes during pregnancy in multiple sclerosis. Repertoires were generated with immunoSEQ multiplex PCR, while TCRdb's copy carries only in-frame clones and drops some. The sample contains tens of thousands of clones, 92% of which appear only once. Per germline, CDR1 SNHLY and CDR2 FYNNEI. Trimming took 6 bases from V and 6 from J; bases not matched to a gene: 10. CDR3 length: 14 residues. The clonotype originates from a female donor with multiple sclerosis, enrolled in a pregnancy study. V usage is TRBV2 and J usage is TRBJ1-2, with TRBD1 matching 7 bases. The sample in question was peripheral blood, obtained after pregnancy. The CDR3, as DNA: TGTGCCAGCAGGATTACCGGAGGGGGCCATGGCTACACCTTC. It yields the protein CASRITGGGHGYTF.